One and the same sample provided the 19 T cell receptor beta chains below, sequenced in a study of cytomegalovirus exposure and HLA in healthy donors. Data came from immunoSEQ multiplex PCR; TCRdb stores just in-frame clones and leaves some out. The table shows approximately 270,000 clones, with roughly 90% occurring only once. Sequences were obtained from PBMCs. The receptors were gathered from a young woman in good health and CMV-seronegative.

The DNA of the CDR3 is TGTGCCAGCAGCATTTCCCCCGGGGGGGGCCCTTCACCCCTCCACTTT. Amino acid sequence: CASSISPGGGPSPLHF. V gene TRBV7-2 combines with J gene TRBJ1-6; D may be TRBD1 (6 bases). CDR3 length: 16 amino acids. The V gene's germline CDR1 is SGHTA and CDR2 FQGNSA. Trimming took 5 bases from V and 9 from J, leaving 20 bases between them.

The rearrangement links TRBV11-3 to TRBJ2-3; TRBD1 might be the D (6 bases). Trimming shortened V by 4 bases and J by 0 bases, and 14 bases separated the two germline ends. Germline loops: CDR1 SGHNT, CDR2 YENEEA. This CDR3 is 16 amino acids long. The chain's CDR3 is CASSSGTRPSTDTQYF. For the CDR3, the DNA is TGTGCCAGCAGCTCTGGGACAAGACCTAGCACAGATACGCAGTATTTT.

The chain joins TRBV11-2 to TRBJ1-2; 7 bases are shared with TRBD1. The CDR3 has 15 residues. Losses at the gene ends were 1 base for V and 5 bases for J; bases not matched to a gene: 7. Germline CDR1 and CDR2: SGHAT and FQNNGV. As DNA, the CDR3 is TGTGCCAGCAGCTTAGTGGGACAGTACCGTTATGGCTACACCTTC. Its protein is CASSLVGQYRYGYTF.

This clone was recorded once. This CDR3 reads CASSSLLAGTPGEQYV. CDR3 nucleotide sequence: TGTGCCAGCAGTTCACTCTTAGCGGGGACCCCAGGGGAGCAGTACGTC. The chain has TRBV28 and TRBJ2-7; TRBD2 matches at 8 bases. The V gene's germline CDR1 is MDHEN and CDR2 SYDVKM. With 4 bases clipped from V and 7 bases from J, the junction kept 15 bases outside the gene matches. The CDR3 length is 16 residues.

The chain recombines TRBV28 with TRBJ1-4; D call uncertain. From germline, CDR1 is MDHEN and CDR2 SYDVKM. Trimming pared 6 bases from V and 0 bases from J, leaving 14 bases between. The CDR3 extends over 16 amino acids. The CDR3, as DNA: TGTGCCAGCAGCCCTTATCCCGGTGCAACTAATGAAAAACTGTTTTTT. This translates into CASSPYPGATNEKLFF.

The J gene is TRBJ2-3, the V gene TRBV6-6; 7 nucleotides match TRBD2. V lost 2 bases, J lost 2 bases, and 4 bases stayed unmatched. The CDR3 contains 15 residues. Germline V gene data show CDR1 as MNHNY and CDR2 as SVGAGI (reference sequence). Here the CDR3 DNA reads TGTGCCAGCAGTTACGGACGGGGGGTCACAGATACGCAGTATTTT. Protein: CASSYGRGVTDTQYF.

This clone was picked up one time. The chain links TRBV11-2 to TRBJ2-1; D gene uncertain. Between the trimmed V and J ends, which lost 3 bases and 7 bases, there was a span of 7 bases. The length of the CDR3 is 12 residues. Germline lookup yields CDR1 SGHAT and CDR2 FQNNGV. CDR3 coding DNA: TGTGCCAGCAGCTTCCATGTGAATGAGCAGTTCTTC. Its translation is CASSFHVNEQFF. Filled out from reference TRBV11-2 and TRBJ2-1, the complete variable domain reads EAGVAQSPRYKIIEKRQSVAFWCNPISGHATLYWYQQILGQGPKLLIQFQNNGVVDDSQLPKDRFSAERLKGVDSTLKIQPAKLEDSAVYLCASSFHVNEQFFGPGTRLTVL.

The V and J genes are TRBV27 and TRBJ2-2; tentatively, D is TRBD1 (5 bases). Per the germline V gene, CDR1 is MNHEY and CDR2 is SMNVEV (reference sequence). This CDR3 contains 14 residues. Trimming left V 2 bases short and J 6 bases short, with 10 bases between. CDR3 DNA sequence: TGTGCCAGCAGTTTAGGGGCCCGAGCCGGGGAGCTGTTTTTT. Translation gives CASSLGARAGELFF.

This chain connects TRBV25-1 to TRBJ2-5; a weak D match, TRBD1 (5 bases). The CDR3 extends over 16 amino acids. Per germline, CDR1 MGHDK and CDR2 SYGVNS. Trimming took off 6 bases at V and 2 bases at J, with 19 bases between the two ends. The CDR3 nucleotides read TGTGCCAGCAGAATCGGTGGCAGGGTGGGGCAAGAGACCCAGTACTTC. Protein product: CASRIGGRVGQETQYF. The whole variable domain, remainder taken from reference TRBV25-1 and TRBJ2-5, is EADIYQTPRYLVIGTGKKITLECSQTMGHDKMYWYQQDPGMELHLIHYSYGVNSTEKGDLSSESTVSRIRTEHFPLTLESARPSHTSQYLCASRIGGRVGQETQYFGPGTRLLVL.

The V gene is TRBV28, the J gene TRBJ2-7, with D perhaps TRBD2 (6 bases). The CDR3 extends over 16 amino acids. CDR1 MDHEN and CDR2 SYDVKM come from the germline V gene. Trimming shortened V by 5 bases and J by 4 bases, and 21 bases separated the two germline ends. For the CDR3, the DNA is TGTGCCAGCAGTCTAGCCGGGGAGGCTTCGGGATACGAGCAGTACGTC. It encodes CASSLAGEASGYEQYV.

The chain couples TRBV19 to TRBJ2-7; D possibly corresponds to TRBD2 (6 bases). V lost 6 bases and J lost 2, with 14 bases in between. In germline, CDR1 is LNHDA, CDR2 SQIVND (reference sequence). The CDR3 has 14 amino acids. The chain's CDR3 is CASSPGGLPYEQYV. Here the CDR3 DNA reads TGTGCCAGTAGCCCCGGGGGACTTCCCTACGAGCAGTACGTC.

V usage is TRBV9 and J usage is TRBJ2-3, with 9 bases that match TRBD1. With V trimmed by 0 bases and J by 6 bases, 8 bases remained unmatched. Per germline, CDR1 SGDLS and CDR2 YYNGEE. This CDR3 comprises 16 residues. The CDR3: CASSVGRDRVGDTQYF. The CDR3 nucleotides are TGTGCCAGCAGCGTAGGCCGGGACAGGGTGGGGGATACGCAGTATTTT.

The J gene is TRBJ2-2, the V gene TRBV29-1; 9 bases are a match to TRBD2. Germline V gene sequence: CDR1 SQVTM, CDR2 ANQGSEA. Trimming took 3 bases from V and 7 from J; bases not matched to a gene: 9. This CDR3 comprises 15 residues. In nucleotides, the CDR3 is TGCAGCGTTGACCTCAGCGGGGGGACCGGCGGGGAGCTGTTTTTT. This gives the protein CSVDLSGGTGGELFF.

This clone was recorded a few times. The genes are TRBV27 and TRBJ2-1; 11 bases map to TRBD2. Germline V gene data show CDR1 as MNHEY and CDR2 as SMNVEV (reference sequence). V lost 7 bases, J lost 3 bases, and 2 bases stayed unmatched. This CDR3 has 14 residues. CDR3 sequence (DNA): TGTGCCAGCACTCTAGCGGGGGGCTACAATGAGCAGTTCTTC. This codes for CASTLAGGYNEQFF.

The J gene is TRBJ2-5, the V gene TRBV28; 9 positions agree with TRBD2. Trimming at V came to 4 bases and at J to 5 bases, leaving 17 bases not matched to a gene. This CDR3 has 18 amino acids. Germline V gene lookup returns CDR1 MDHEN and CDR2 SYDVKM. CDR3 DNA sequence: TGTGCCAGCAGTTCCATCCTGGTGGCGGGGGGGCTGTTGGAGACCCAGTACTTC. Translated, it gives CASSSILVAGGLLETQYF.

The chain recombines TRBV15 with TRBJ2-2, with D possibly matching TRBD2 (5 bases). The germline V and J ends were trimmed by 5 bases and 1 base, with 8 bases remaining between them. Germline V gene sequence: CDR1 LNHNV, CDR2 YYDKDF (reference sequence). This CDR3 is 14 amino acids long. The CDR3 DNA reads TGTGCCACCAGCTTGGACTGGAACACCGGGGAGCTGTTTTTT. It yields the protein CATSLDWNTGELFF.

V is TRBV19 and J is TRBJ1-5; D ambiguous. Per germline, CDR1 LNHDA and CDR2 SQIVND (reference sequence). The V and J ends lost 3 bases and 8 bases respectively, with 14 bases between them. The CDR3 is made up of 14 amino acids. CDR3 loop: CASSIAGSLEPQHF. CDR3 coding DNA: TGTGCCAGTAGTATTGCGGGGAGCCTTGAGCCCCAGCATTTT.

The CDR3 spells CASSPSYGQAEAFF. The CDR3 DNA is TGTGCCAGCAGTCCCTCCTACGGACAGGCCGAAGCTTTCTTT. The chain uses TRBV6-5 and TRBJ1-1; 7 positions match TRBD1. The trim removed 5 bases at V and 8 bases at J, leaving 11 bases unmatched. This CDR3 comprises 14 residues. Germline CDR1 and CDR2: MNHEY and SVGAGI.

The sample holds a few counts of this clone. The rearrangement uses TRBV11-2 and TRBJ2-7; 9 bases are shared with TRBD2. In germline, CDR1 is SGHAT, CDR2 FQNNGV. The length of the CDR3 is 14 residues. V was clipped by 5 bases and J by 2 bases; unmatched bases: 4. Here the CDR3 reads CASSRTSVTYEQYF. The CDR3 DNA reads TGTGCCAGCAGCCGGACTAGCGTAACCTACGAGCAGTACTTC. Looking up the rest from reference TRBV11-2 and TRBJ2-7 gives the full variable domain: EAGVAQSPRYKIIEKRQSVAFWCNPISGHATLYWYQQILGQGPKLLIQFQNNGVVDDSQLPKDRFSAERLKGVDSTLKIQPAKLEDSAVYLCASSRTSVTYEQYFGPGTRLTVT.